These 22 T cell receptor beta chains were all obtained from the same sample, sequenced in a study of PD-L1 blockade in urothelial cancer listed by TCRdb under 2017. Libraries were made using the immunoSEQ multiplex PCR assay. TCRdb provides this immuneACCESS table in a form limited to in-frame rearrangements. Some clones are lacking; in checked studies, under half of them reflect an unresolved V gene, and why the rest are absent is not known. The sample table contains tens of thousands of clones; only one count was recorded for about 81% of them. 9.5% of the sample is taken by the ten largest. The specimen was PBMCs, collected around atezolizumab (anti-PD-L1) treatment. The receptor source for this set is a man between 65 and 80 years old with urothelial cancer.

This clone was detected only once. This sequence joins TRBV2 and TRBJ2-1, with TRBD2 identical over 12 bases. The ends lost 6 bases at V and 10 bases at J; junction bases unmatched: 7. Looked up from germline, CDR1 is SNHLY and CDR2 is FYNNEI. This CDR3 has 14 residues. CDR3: CASRLLAGGGEQFF. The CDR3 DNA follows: TGTGCCAGCAGACTACTAGCGGGAGGTGGAGAGCAGTTCTTC.

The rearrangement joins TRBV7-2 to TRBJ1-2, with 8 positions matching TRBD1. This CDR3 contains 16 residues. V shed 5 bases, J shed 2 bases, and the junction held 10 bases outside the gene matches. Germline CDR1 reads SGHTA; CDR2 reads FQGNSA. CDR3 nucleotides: TGTGCCAGCAGCGCGTCCCCGGGACAGGTGAACTATGGCTACACCTTC. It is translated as CASSASPGQVNYGYTF.

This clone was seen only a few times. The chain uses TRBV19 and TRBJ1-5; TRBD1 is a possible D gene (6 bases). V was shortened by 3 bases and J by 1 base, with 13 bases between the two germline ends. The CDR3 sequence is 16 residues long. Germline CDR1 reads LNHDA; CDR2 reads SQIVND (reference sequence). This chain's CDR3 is CASSMGGARSNQPQHF. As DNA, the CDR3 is TGTGCCAGTAGTATGGGGGGGGCACGGAGCAATCAGCCCCAGCATTTT.

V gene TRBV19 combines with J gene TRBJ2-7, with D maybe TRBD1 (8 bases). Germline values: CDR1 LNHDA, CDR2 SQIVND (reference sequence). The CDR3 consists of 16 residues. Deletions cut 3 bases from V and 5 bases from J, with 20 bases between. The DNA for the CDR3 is TGTGCCAGTAGTATTTTCGGTACAGGGGGAGGGAACGAGCAGTACTTC. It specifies CASSIFGTGGGNEQYF.

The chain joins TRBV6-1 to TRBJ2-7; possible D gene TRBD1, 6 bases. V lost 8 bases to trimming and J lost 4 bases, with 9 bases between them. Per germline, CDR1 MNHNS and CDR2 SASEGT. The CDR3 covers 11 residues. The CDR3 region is CASRTAYEQYF. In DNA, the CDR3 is TGTGCCAGCCGGACAGCATACGAGCAGTACTTC.

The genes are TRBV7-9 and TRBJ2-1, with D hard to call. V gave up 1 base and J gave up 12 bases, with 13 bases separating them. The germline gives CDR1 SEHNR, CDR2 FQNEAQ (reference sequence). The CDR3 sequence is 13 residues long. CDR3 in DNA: TGTGCCAGCAGCTTAGATGGCTTCTCATCGCAGTTCTTC. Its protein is CASSLDGFSSQFF.

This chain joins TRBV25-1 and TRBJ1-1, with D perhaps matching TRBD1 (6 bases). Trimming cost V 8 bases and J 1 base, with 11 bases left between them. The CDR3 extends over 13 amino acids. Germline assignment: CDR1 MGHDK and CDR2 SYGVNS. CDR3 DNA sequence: TGTGCCAGCGCTCACAGGGAGAACACTGAAGCTTTCTTT. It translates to CASAHRENTEAFF.

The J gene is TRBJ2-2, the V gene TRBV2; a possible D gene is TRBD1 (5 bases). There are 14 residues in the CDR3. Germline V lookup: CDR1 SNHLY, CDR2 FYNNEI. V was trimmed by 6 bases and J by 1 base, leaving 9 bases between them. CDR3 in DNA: TGTGCCAGCAGACCCGGACAGAACACCGGGGAGCTGTTTTTT. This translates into CASRPGQNTGELFF.

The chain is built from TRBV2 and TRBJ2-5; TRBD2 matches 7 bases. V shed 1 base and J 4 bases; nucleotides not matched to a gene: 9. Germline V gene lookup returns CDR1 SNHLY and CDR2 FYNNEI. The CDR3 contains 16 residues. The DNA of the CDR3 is TGTGCCAGCAGTGAAGATCGGGAACTAGCGATAGAGACCCAGTACTTC. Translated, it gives CASSEDRELAIETQYF.

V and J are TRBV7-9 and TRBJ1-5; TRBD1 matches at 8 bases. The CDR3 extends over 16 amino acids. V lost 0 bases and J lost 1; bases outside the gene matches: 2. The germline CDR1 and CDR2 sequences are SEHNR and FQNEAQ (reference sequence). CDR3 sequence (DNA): TGTGCCAGCAGCTTAGCCGGACAGGGAAGCAATCAGCCCCAGCATTTT. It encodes CASSLAGQGSNQPQHF.

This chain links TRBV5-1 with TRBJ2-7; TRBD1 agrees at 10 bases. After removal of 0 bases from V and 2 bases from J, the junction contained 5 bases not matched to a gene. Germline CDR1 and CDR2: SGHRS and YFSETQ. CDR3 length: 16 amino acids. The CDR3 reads CASSLGGTGDPYEQYF. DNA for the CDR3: TGCGCCAGCAGCTTGGGGGGGACAGGGGATCCCTACGAGCAGTACTTC.

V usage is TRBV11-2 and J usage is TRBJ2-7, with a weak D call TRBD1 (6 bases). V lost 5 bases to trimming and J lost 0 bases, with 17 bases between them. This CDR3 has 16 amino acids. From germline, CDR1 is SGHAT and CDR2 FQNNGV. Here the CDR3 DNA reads TGTGCCAGCAGCCCCAGGGGTCGACGGAGCTCCTACGAGCAGTACTTC. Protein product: CASSPRGRRSSYEQYF.

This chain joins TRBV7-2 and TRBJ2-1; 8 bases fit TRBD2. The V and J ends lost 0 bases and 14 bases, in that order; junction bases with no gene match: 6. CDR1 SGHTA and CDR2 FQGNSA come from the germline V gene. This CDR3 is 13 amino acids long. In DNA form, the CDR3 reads TGTGCCAGCAGCTTAGCGCTGACTAGCGACAAGTTCTTC. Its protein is CASSLALTSDKFF. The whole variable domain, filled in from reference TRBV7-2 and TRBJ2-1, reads GAGVSQSPSNKVTEKGKDVELRCDPISGHTALYWYRQSLGQGLEFLIYFQGNSAPDKSGLPSDRFSAERTGGSVSTLTIQRTQQEDSAVYLCASSLALTSDKFFGPGTRLTVL.

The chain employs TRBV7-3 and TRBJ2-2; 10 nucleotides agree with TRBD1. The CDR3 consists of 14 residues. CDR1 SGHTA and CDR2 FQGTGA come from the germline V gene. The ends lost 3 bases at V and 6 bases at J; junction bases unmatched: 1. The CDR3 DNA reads TGTGCCAGCAGCTTTGGGACAGGGGCCGGGGAGCTGTTTTTT. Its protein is CASSFGTGAGELFF.

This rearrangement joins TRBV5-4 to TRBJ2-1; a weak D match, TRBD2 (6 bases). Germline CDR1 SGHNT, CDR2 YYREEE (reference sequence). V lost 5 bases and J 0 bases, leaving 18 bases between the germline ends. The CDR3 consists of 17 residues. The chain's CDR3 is CASRGVGLASSYNEQFF. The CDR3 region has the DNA TGTGCCAGCAGGGGGGTAGGGCTAGCGAGCTCCTACAATGAGCAGTTCTTC.

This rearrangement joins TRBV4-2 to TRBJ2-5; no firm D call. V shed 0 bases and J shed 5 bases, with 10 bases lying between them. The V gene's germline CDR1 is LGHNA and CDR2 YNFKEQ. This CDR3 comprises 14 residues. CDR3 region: CASSQDSRSETQYF. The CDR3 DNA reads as TGTGCCAGCAGCCAAGATAGCAGATCCGAGACCCAGTACTTC.

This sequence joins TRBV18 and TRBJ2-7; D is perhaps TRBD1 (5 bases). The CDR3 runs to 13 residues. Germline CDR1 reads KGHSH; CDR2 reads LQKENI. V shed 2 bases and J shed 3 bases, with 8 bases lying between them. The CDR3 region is CASSPGANYEQYF. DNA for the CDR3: TGTGCCAGCTCACCAGGGGCCAACTACGAGCAGTACTTC. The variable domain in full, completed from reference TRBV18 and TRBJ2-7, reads NAGVMQNPRHLVRRRGQEARLRCSPMKGHSHVYWYRQLPEEGLKFMVYLQKENIIDESGMPKERFSAEFPKEGPSILRIQQVVRGDSAAYFCASSPGANYEQYFGPGTRLTVT.

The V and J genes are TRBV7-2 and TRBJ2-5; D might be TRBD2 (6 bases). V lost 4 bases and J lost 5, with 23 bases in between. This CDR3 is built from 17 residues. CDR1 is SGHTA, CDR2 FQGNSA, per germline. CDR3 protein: CASSSPSTSSTRETQYF. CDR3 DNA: TGTGCCAGCAGCTCCCCTTCCACTAGCTCGACCAGGGAGACCCAGTACTTC.

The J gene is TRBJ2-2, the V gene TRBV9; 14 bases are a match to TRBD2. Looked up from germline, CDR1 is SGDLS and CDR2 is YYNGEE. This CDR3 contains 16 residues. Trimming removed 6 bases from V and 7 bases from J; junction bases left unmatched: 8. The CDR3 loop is CASTTGLAGENGELFF. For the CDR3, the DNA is TGTGCCAGCACGACGGGACTAGCGGGAGAGAACGGGGAGCTGTTTTTT.

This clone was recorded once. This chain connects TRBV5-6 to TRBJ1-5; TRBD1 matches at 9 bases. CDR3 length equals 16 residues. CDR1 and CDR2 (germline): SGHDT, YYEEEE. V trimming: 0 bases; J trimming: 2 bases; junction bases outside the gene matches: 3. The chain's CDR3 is CASSLGTGVGNQPQHF. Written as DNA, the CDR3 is TGTGCCAGCAGCTTGGGGACAGGGGTCGGCAATCAGCCCCAGCATTTT. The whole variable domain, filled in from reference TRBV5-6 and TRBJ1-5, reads DAGVTQSPTHLIKTRGQQVTLRCSPKSGHDTVSWYQQALGQGPQFIFQYYEEEERQRGNFPDRFSGHQFPNYSSELNVNALLLGDSALYLCASSLGTGVGNQPQHFGDGTRLSIL.

The DNA of the CDR3 is TGTGCCAGCAGTTACTCGGGCAGAGGGACCTACAATGAGCAGTTCTTC. Protein product: CASSYSGRGTYNEQFF. This chain connects TRBV6-5 to TRBJ2-1; D perhaps matches TRBD2 (5 bases). V lost 0 bases, J lost 2 bases, and 11 bases lay in between. Germline CDR1 reads MNHEY; CDR2 reads SVGAGI. This CDR3 contains 16 residues.

As DNA, the CDR3 is TGTGCCAGTAGTACTCCGGGACAGACCCTCCACTTT. Protein product: CASSTPGQTLHF. J is TRBJ1-6 and V is TRBV19, with 7 bases identical to TRBD1. Germline CDR1 reads LNHDA; CDR2 reads SQIVND (reference sequence). V shed 4 bases and J 14 bases; nucleotides not matched to a gene: 5. The CDR3 has 12 amino acids.